The clone carrying this T cell receptor beta chain was detected a few times. What it recognizes is unknown. This entry comes from a study of T-cell memory formation after mild COVID-19. A single record per CDR3 protein comes from TCRdb applying MiXCR to the 5' RACE reads. The sample records approximately 500,000 distinct CDR3 sequences, around 27% being singletons. The CDR3 extends over 14 amino acids. Germline values: CDR1 KGHSH, CDR2 LQKENI. The V end was cut by 3 bases, the J end by 4 bases, with 12 bases between. Overall study results and limits: Researchers found some responding clones in pre-infection memory, a sign that cross-reactive memory joined.

The J gene is TRBJ1-1, the V gene TRBV18; no firm D call. This clonotype was obtained from an adult woman who had mild COVID-19 (a few samples of this study predate the infection). Cell type and time point are not known. Sample: PBMCs or a T cell subset sorted from them (not recorded which). CDR3 nucleotide sequence: TGTGCCAGCTCACCCCAAGGTCTGGCCACTGAAGCTTTCTTT. It encodes CASSPQGLATEAFF.